The 15 T cell receptor beta chains reported below all come from one sample, sequenced in a study of long-term antiretroviral therapy in people with HIV. An immunoSEQ assay, version v3.0, was performed at survey level. The assay was immunoSEQ multiplex PCR, and TCRdb's table has in-frame clones only and misses some. The table lists some 14,000 clones, around 82% of them singletons. Sequencing was performed on unsorted PBMCs, taken 3.1 years after starting antiretroviral therapy. All receptors derive from a man in his forties with HIV.

Comment on this clone: A junction end diverges from the germline sequence, so it may reflect a read error. The V call is TRBV7-9, the J call TRBJ2-7, with 7 nucleotides matching TRBD1. The CDR3 runs 13 residues. Germline loops: CDR1 SEHNR, CDR2 FQNEAQ (reference sequence). In DNA form, the CDR3 reads TGTGCCAGCAGCCTCCGGGACAGCTACGGGCAGTACTTC. It encodes CASSLRDSYGQYF.

V is TRBV29-1 and J is TRBJ1-1; D might be TRBD1 (6 bases). CDR1 and CDR2 from the germline V gene are SQVTM and ANQGSEA. V shed 6 bases and J shed 5 bases, with 16 bases lying between them. The CDR3 spans 13 residues. The CDR3 DNA is TGCAGCGTATCCCCGGGGGCAGGAACTGAAGCTTTCTTT. As protein: CSVSPGAGTEAFF.

CDR3 region: CASSWGAHGYTF. The CDR3 bases are TGTGCCAGTAGTTGGGGGGCGCATGGCTACACCTTC. The chain recombines TRBV19 with TRBJ1-2; possibly TRBD1 for D (6 bases). This CDR3 contains 12 residues. V lost 5 bases and J 6 bases, leaving 10 bases between the germline ends. Per the germline V gene, CDR1 is LNHDA and CDR2 is SQIVND (reference sequence).

The chain is built from TRBV9 and TRBJ2-4, with 7 bases identical to TRBD2. Germline CDR1 SGDLS, CDR2 YYNGEE. The CDR3 runs 15 residues. V lost 3 bases to trimming and J lost 0 bases; unmatched junction nucleotides: 3. CDR3 region: CASSASGVAKNIQYF. For the CDR3, the DNA is TGTGCCAGCAGCGCTAGCGGCGTAGCCAAAAACATTCAGTACTTC.

The chain combines TRBV7-2 with TRBJ2-2; D is uncertain. There are 13 residues in the CDR3. V was trimmed by 3 bases and J by 5 bases, leaving 7 bases between them. Germline assignment: CDR1 SGHTA and CDR2 FQGNSA. CDR3 sequence (DNA): TGTGCCAGCAGCTTCCACCAGACCGGGGAGCTGTTTTTT. Amino acids: CASSFHQTGELFF.

V gene TRBV2 combines with J gene TRBJ2-2; TRBD1 aligns across 7 bases. V gave up 5 bases and J gave up 0 bases; unmatched junction bases: 6. Germline lookup yields CDR1 SNHLY and CDR2 FYNNEI. The CDR3 runs to 16 residues. The DNA of the CDR3 is TGTGCCAGCAGTATGACAGGGCCCACGAACACCGGGGAGCTGTTTTTT. Translating gives CASSMTGPTNTGELFF.

The chain's CDR3 is CASSQEDGGGNYGYTF. CDR3 nucleotide sequence: TGCGCCAGCAGCCAAGAGGACGGCGGAGGGAACTATGGCTACACCTTC. The chain has TRBV4-1 and TRBJ1-2; unclear D gene. Trimming took off 0 bases at V and 2 bases at J, with 13 bases between the two ends. Germline CDR1 MGHRA, CDR2 YSYEKL. The length of the CDR3 is 16 residues.

A single count supports this clone. This chain joins TRBV29-1 and TRBJ1-2; D is possibly TRBD1 (5 bases). The CDR3 contains 12 residues. Germline-derived CDR1 and CDR2 are SQVTM and ANQGSEA. Trimming removed 4 bases at V and 2 bases at J, with 8 bases between. DNA for the CDR3: TGCAGCGTTGGGGACGGAAACTATGGCTACACCTTC. It codes for CSVGDGNYGYTF.

The chain is built from TRBV7-8 and TRBJ1-1, with D hard to call. This CDR3 spans 14 amino acids. Between the trimmed V and J ends, which lost 1 base and 4 bases, there was a span of 10 bases. Germline lookup yields CDR1 SGHVS and CDR2 FQNEAQ. CDR3 sequence (DNA): TGTGCCAGCAGCTTAGGGACCCTGTTCACTGAAGCTTTCTTT. Its protein is CASSLGTLFTEAFF.

V gene TRBV7-9 combines with J gene TRBJ2-3; 8 nucleotides line up with TRBD1. The V and J ends lost 5 bases and 3 bases, in that order; junction bases with no gene match: 10. The CDR3 spans 16 residues. CDR1 is SEHNR, CDR2 FQNEAQ, per germline (reference sequence). The CDR3 DNA reads as TGTGCCAGCAGCCCGCGGACAGGGAGTTATACAGATACGCAGTATTTT. Protein product: CASSPRTGSYTDTQYF.

This sequence joins TRBV5-1 and TRBJ2-5; possible D gene TRBD1, 6 bases. From germline, CDR1 is SGHRS and CDR2 YFSETQ. The ends were cut back, 3 bases at V and 4 bases at J, with 19 bases in the middle. This CDR3 has 16 residues. This CDR3 reads CASSWNIRGQGETQYF. CDR3 DNA: TGCGCCAGCAGCTGGAATATCAGGGGTCAGGGAGAGACCCAGTACTTC.

This chain joins TRBV5-1 and TRBJ2-1; TRBD1 aligns across 7 bases. Unmatched junction bases numbered 4, after V lost 4 bases and J lost 3 bases. The CDR3 is made up of 14 amino acids. CDR1 and CDR2 (germline): SGHRS, YFSETQ. The CDR3 spells CASSGTEGYNEQFF. CDR3 in DNA: TGCGCCAGCAGCGGGACAGAGGGCTACAATGAGCAGTTCTTC. The full variable domain, its missing parts supplied by reference TRBV5-1 and TRBJ2-1, is KAGVTQTPRYLIKTRGQQVTLSCSPISGHRSVSWYQQTPGQGLQFLFEYFSETQRNKGNFPGRFSGRQFSNSRSEMNVSTLELGDSALYLCASSGTEGYNEQFFGPGTRLTVL.

This clone came up once. J is TRBJ2-2 and V is TRBV5-1, with 7 nucleotides matching TRBD2. This CDR3 is built from 13 residues. Looked up from germline, CDR1 is SGHRS and CDR2 is YFSETQ. With V trimmed by 4 bases and J by 6 bases, 3 bases remained unmatched. The CDR3 spells CASSQTSPGELFF. The CDR3 DNA follows: TGCGCCAGCAGCCAGACTAGCCCCGGGGAGCTGTTTTTT.

The chain employs TRBV5-1 and TRBJ1-6; the match to TRBD1 covers 10 bases. The trim removed 2 bases at V and 7 bases at J, leaving 6 bases unmatched. The CDR3 loop spans 16 amino acids. Germline assignment: CDR1 SGHRS and CDR2 YFSETQ. The CDR3 DNA is TGCGCCAGCAGCTTCGCAGGACAGGGGGGAAATTCACCCCTCCACTTT. Residues: CASSFAGQGGNSPLHF.

This clone was detected once. The chain joins TRBV6-5 to TRBJ2-3, with 9 positions matching TRBD2. The CDR3 has 15 amino acids. V trimming: 0 bases; J trimming: 5 bases; junction bases outside the gene matches: 3. CDR1 is MNHEY and CDR2 is SVGAGI in the germline V gene. The CDR3 DNA follows: TGTGCCAGCAGTTACTCGACTAGCGGAGGAGATACGCAGTATTTT. Protein sequence: CASSYSTSGGDTQYF.